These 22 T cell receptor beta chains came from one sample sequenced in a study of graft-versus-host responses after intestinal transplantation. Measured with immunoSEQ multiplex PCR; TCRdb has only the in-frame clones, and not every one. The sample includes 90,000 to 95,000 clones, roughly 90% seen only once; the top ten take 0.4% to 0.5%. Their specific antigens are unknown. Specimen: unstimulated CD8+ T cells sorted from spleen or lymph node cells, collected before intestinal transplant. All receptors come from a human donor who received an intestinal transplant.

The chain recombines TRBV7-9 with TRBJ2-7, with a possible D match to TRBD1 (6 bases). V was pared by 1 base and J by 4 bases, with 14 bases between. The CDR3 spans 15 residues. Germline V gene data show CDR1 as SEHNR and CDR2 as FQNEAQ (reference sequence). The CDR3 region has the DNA TGTGCCAGCAGCTTAGGAAGGACAGAGGAATACGAGCAGTACTTC. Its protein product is CASSLGRTEEYEQYF.

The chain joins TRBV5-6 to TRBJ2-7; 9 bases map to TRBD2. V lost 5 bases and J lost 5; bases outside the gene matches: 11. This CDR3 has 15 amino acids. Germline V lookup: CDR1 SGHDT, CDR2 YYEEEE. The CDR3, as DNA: TGTGCCAGCAGTTCGGGGACTAGCAGTTCGCACGAGCAGTACTTC. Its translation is CASSSGTSSSHEQYF.

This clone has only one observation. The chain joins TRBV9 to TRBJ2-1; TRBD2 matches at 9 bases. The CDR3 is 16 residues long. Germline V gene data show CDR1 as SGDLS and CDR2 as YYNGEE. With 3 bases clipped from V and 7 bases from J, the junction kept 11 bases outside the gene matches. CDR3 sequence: CASSAWGGRAVNEQFF. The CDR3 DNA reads TGTGCCAGCAGCGCTTGGGGCGGGAGGGCTGTAAATGAGCAGTTCTTC.

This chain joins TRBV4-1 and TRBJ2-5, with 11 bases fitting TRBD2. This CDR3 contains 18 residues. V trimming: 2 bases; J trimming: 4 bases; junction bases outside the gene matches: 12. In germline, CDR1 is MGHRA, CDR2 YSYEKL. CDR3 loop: CASSQSPALAGGRETQYF. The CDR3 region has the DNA TGCGCCAGCAGCCAAAGTCCTGCGCTAGCGGGAGGCAGAGAGACCCAGTACTTC.

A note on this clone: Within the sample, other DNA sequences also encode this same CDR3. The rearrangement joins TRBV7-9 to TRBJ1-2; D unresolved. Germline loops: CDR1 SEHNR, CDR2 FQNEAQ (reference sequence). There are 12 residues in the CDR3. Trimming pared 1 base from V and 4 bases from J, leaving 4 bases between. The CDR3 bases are TGTGCCAGCAGCTTAGGGAGCTATGGCTACACCTTC. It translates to CASSLGSYGYTF.

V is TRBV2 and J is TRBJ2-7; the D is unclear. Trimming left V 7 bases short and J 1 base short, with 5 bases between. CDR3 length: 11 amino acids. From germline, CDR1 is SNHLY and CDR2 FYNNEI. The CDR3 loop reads CASTRSYEQYF. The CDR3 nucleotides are TGTGCCAGCACCCGGTCCTACGAGCAGTACTTC.

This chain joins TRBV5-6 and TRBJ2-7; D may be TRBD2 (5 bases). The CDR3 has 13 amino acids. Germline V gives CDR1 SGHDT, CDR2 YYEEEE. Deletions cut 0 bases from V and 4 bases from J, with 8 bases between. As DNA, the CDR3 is TGTGCCAGCAGCTTGGCCGCGGGTTACGAGCAGTACTTC. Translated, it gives CASSLAAGYEQYF.

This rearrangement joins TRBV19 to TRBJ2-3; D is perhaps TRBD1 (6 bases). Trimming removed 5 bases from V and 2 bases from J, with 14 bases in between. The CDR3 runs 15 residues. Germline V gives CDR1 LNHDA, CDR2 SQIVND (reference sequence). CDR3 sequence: CASSPRGGVTDTQYF. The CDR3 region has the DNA TGTGCCAGTAGTCCCAGGGGTGGGGTCACAGATACGCAGTATTTT. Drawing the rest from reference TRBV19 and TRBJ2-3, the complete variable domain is DGGITQSPKYLFRKEGQNVTLSCEQNLNHDAMYWYRQDPGQGLRLIYYSQIVNDFQKGDIAEGYSVSREKKESFPLTVTSAQKNPTAFYLCASSPRGGVTDTQYFGPGTRLTVL.

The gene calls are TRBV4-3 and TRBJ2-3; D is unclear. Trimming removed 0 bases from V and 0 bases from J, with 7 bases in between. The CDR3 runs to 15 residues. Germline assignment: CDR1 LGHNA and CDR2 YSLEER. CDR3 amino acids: CASSQDYASTDTQYF. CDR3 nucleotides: TGCGCCAGCAGCCAAGACTACGCCAGCACAGATACGCAGTATTTT.

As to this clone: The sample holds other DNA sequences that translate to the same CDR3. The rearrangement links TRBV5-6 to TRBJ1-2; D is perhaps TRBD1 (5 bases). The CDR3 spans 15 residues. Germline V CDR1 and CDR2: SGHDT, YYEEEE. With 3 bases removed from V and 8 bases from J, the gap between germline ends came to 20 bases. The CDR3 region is CASSSGLGVSRGYTF. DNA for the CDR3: TGTGCCAGCAGCTCGGGACTCGGAGTATCGCGGGGCTACACCTTC.

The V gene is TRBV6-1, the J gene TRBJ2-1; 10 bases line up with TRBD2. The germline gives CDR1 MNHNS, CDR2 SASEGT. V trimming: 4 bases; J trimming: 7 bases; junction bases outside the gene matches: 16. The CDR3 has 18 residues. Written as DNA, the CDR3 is TGTGCCAGCAGTGTGGGGTTGGGGCTAGCGGGAGTATATAATGAGCAGTTCTTC. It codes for CASSVGLGLAGVYNEQFF.

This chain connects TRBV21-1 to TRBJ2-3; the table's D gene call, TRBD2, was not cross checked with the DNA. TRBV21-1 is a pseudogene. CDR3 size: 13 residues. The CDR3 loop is CAHRDLHKDTQYF. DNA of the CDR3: TGTGCCCACCGGGACTTACATAAAGATACGCAGTATTTT.

The CDR3 DNA reads TGTGCCAGCAGTTCCGGGACAGGGAACTACGAGCAGTACTTC. This sequence encodes CASSSGTGNYEQYF. The genes are TRBV28 and TRBJ2-7; TRBD1 aligns across 9 bases. Per germline, CDR1 MDHEN and CDR2 SYDVKM. The CDR3 is made up of 14 amino acids. V shed 4 bases and J 3 bases; nucleotides not matched to a gene: 4.

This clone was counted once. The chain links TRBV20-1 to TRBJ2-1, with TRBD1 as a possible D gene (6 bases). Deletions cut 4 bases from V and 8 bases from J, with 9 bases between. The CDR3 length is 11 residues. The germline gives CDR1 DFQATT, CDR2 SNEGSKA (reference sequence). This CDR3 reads CSATTGYEQFF. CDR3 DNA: TGCAGTGCTACCACAGGGTATGAGCAGTTCTTC.

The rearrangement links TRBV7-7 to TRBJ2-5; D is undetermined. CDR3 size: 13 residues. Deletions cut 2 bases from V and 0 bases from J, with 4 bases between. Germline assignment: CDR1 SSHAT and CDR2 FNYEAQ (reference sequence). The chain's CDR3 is CASSLYHQETQYF. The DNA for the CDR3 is TGTGCCAGCAGCTTATATCACCAAGAGACCCAGTACTTC.

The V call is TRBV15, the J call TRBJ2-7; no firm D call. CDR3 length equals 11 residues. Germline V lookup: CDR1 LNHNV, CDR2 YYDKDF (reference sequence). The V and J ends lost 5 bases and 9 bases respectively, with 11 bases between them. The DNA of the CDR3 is TGTGCCACCAGCCCTGGCCATGGGCAGTACTTC. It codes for CATSPGHGQYF.

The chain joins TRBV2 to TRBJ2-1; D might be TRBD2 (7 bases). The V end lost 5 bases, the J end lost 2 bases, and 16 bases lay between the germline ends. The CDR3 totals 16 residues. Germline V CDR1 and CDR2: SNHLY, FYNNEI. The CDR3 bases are TGTGCCAGCAGTCCCCTGAGGGGGAGGGCCTACAATGAGCAGTTCTTC. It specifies CASSPLRGRAYNEQFF.

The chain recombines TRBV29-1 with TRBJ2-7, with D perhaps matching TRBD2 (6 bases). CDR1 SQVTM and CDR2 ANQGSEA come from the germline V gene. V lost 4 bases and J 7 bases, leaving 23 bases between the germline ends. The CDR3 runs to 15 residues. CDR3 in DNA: TGCAGCGTTGGTCCCGTGGGGCGGGGCGGCTATGAGCAGTACTTC. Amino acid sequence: CSVGPVGRGGYEQYF.

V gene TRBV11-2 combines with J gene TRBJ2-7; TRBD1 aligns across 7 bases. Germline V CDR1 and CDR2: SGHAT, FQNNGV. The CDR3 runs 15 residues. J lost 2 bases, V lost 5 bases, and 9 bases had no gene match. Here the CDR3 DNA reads TGTGCCAGCAGCCGTCCCGGGACAGAGGCCTACGAGCAGTACTTC. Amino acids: CASSRPGTEAYEQYF.

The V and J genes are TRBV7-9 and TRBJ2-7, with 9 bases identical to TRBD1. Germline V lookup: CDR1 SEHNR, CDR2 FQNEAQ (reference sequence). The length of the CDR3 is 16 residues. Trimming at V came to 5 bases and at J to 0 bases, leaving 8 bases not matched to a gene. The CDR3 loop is CASSANRGRSSYEQYF. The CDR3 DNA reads TGTGCCAGCAGCGCCAACAGGGGGCGAAGCTCCTACGAGCAGTACTTC.

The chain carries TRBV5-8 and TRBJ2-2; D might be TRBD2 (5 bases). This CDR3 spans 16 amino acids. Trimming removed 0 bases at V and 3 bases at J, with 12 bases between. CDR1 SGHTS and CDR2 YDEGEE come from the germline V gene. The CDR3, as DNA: TGTGCCAGCAGCTTGGCGGGGTTTGGGCACACCGGGGAGCTGTTTTTT. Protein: CASSLAGFGHTGELFF.

This CDR3 is CASSRLGAEPNTGELFF. For the CDR3, the DNA is TGTGCCAGCAGCCGACTTGGGGCAGAACCGAACACCGGGGAGCTGTTTTTT. V gene TRBV7-2 combines with J gene TRBJ2-2, with D possibly TRBD1 on 5 matching bases. Germline V gene lookup returns CDR1 SGHTA and CDR2 FQGNSA. V was trimmed by 5 bases and J by 0 bases, leaving 16 bases between them. This CDR3 region has 17 residues. The full variable domain, rest sourced from reference TRBV7-2 and TRBJ2-2, is GAGVSQSPSNKVTEKGKDVELRCDPISGHTALYWYRQSLGQGLEFLIYFQGNSAPDKSGLPSDRFSAERTGGSVSTLTIQRTQQEDSAVYLCASSRLGAEPNTGELFFGEGSRLTVL.